The clone carrying this TCR beta chain was seen many times. Eligible hyperthyroidism cases comprised new diagnoses of under 2 months' duration in individuals aged 18 to 65. The entry originates in a study of Graves' ophthalmopathy and Graves' hyperthyroidism. This CDR3 spans 13 amino acids. V lost 8 bases to trimming and J lost 4 bases; unmatched junction nucleotides: 2. Per germline, CDR1 SEHNR and CDR2 FQNEAQ (reference sequence). Amplification from RNA transcripts yielded the TCR beta CDR3 regions. Following a first-round RT-PCR that used HTBI primers, a second-round multiplex PCR was carried out. TCRdb processed the multiplex PCR reads anew with MiXCR; each CDR3 protein has one entry. Of over a million distinct CDR3 sequences listed, about two fifths are singletons.

This chain uses TRBV7-9 with TRBJ1-4; 9 positions match TRBD1. This receptor was obtained from an adult man with Graves' hyperthyroidism. The sequencing input was peripheral blood or thyroid tissue (not recorded which). The CDR3 reads CASGTGYNEKLFF. The CDR3 coding sequence is TGTGCCAGCGGGACAGGGTATAATGAAAAACTGTTTTTT.